This T cell receptor (beta chain) was observed in a study of OX40 agonist ivuxolimab in advanced cancers. Notes on the study in general: At 0.1-3.0 mg/kg, partial responders had clonal expansion among the lowest observed.

This CDR3 is 16 amino acids long. V shed 3 bases, J shed 8 bases, and the junction held 13 bases outside the gene matches. CDR1 and CDR2 (germline): SGHTA, FQGNSA. Method: immunoSEQ multiplex PCR; TCRdb's copy keeps in-frame clones and lacks some. The sample records roughly 19,000 clones, about 80% being singletons. As to this clone: Its antigen is unidentified.

Excluded were patients having autoimmune disease history or systemic immunosuppression. Collection of blood occurred at baseline, at cycle 4 day 1, and at cycle 7 day 1. The sample in question was CD4+ or CD8+ T cells sorted from blood, obtained in a trial of the OX40 agonist ivuxolimab. The chain recombines TRBV7-2 with TRBJ2-1; TRBD2 matches at 7 bases. The sequence was collected from an adult with an advanced solid tumor such as melanoma, head and neck, liver or kidney cancer. The CDR3 is CASSFPGGSKGDEQFF. CDR3 nucleotide sequence: TGTGCCAGCAGCTTCCCCGGGGGGAGCAAAGGGGATGAGCAGTTCTTC.